This T cell receptor (beta chain) comes out of a study of cytomegalovirus exposure and HLA in healthy donors. Across the whole study: Genetic ancestry analysis placed approximately 80% of the approximately 390 donors that were genotyped in the Caucasian-associated cluster.

About this clone: Its target is not known.

Amplification used 60 Vbeta primers and 13 Jbeta primers. Libraries were prepared by immunoSEQ multiplex PCR; TCRdb keeps only in-frame clonotypes and omits some of them. The sample table sets out roughly 150,000 clones. Study findings and constraints: Among the CMV-associated chains, a few were confirmed in vitro as specific for CMV antigens.

The sequenced sample consisted of PBMCs. This receptor was obtained from a woman aged 50 to 60 in good health and CMV-seronegative.

CDR3 protein: CASNSPGQGEETQYF. CDR3 DNA sequence: TGTGCCAGCAACAGTCCGGGACAGGGTGAAGAGACCCAGTACTTC. V gene TRBV2 combines with J gene TRBJ2-5, with 9 bases fitting TRBD1. Germline assignment: CDR1 SNHLY and CDR2 FYNNEI. Trimming took 7 bases from V and 3 from J; bases not matched to a gene: 9. The CDR3 sequence is 15 residues long.